A single sample gave rise to the 2 T cell receptor beta chains below, sequenced in a study of identical twins. TCRdb used MiXCR to reprocess the 5' RACE reads, holding one entry per CDR3 protein. Of around 1.7 million distinct CDR3 sequences detected, roughly 35% appear once; the ten largest clones hold 0.25% to 0.3%. The specimen sequenced was cord blood. These receptors all come from a newborn girl in good health.

The table lists this clonotype with a few counts. The rearrangement links TRBV2 to TRBJ2-4; 9 bases line up with TRBD2. The CDR3 totals 15 residues. The J segment lost 13 bases and the V segment lost 2 bases, leaving 12 bases of the junction unmatched. Germline CDR1 is SNHLY and CDR2 is FYNNEI. CDR3 in amino acids: CASSERASGTRVQYF. As DNA, the CDR3 is TGTGCCAGCAGTGAAAGGGCTAGCGGGACCCGTGTGCAGTACTTC.

The sample holds a few counts of this clonotype. The chain couples TRBV5-1 to TRBJ2-1; D is ambiguous. The V gene's germline CDR1 is SGHRS and CDR2 YFSETQ. Trimming took 0 bases from V and 0 from J, leaving 7 bases between them. The CDR3 is made up of 15 amino acids. CDR3 DNA: TGCGCCAGCAGCTTGGTCGTTCCCTCCTACAATGAGCAGTTCTTC. Protein product: CASSLVVPSYNEQFF.